Given below is one T cell receptor (beta chain) in context. Its target is unknown. The data originate from a study of yellow fever vaccine responses in identical twins. MiXCR was run by TCRdb on the RT-PCR reads, yielding one entry per CDR3 protein. The top ten clones hold around 13% of a sample with roughly 990 distinct CDR3 sequences, about 80% of them seen once. Notes on the study in general: As reported, the vaccine T cell response of twins seemed partly convergent and partly personalized.

This CDR3 contains 11 residues. Per the germline V gene, CDR1 is SGHNT and CDR2 is YENEEA. V lost 5 bases and J 9 bases, leaving 8 bases between the germline ends. The sequences come from T cells from blood (PBMCs), unsorted or a sorted subset (not recorded which), collected before or after yellow fever vaccination (not recorded which). The sequence was obtained from a female donor who received the yellow fever vaccine. V and J are TRBV11-3 and TRBJ2-1; D may be TRBD2 (5 bases). In DNA, the CDR3 is TGTGCCAGCAGCCCCCGGGGTGAGCAGTTCTTC. Protein sequence: CASSPRGEQFF.